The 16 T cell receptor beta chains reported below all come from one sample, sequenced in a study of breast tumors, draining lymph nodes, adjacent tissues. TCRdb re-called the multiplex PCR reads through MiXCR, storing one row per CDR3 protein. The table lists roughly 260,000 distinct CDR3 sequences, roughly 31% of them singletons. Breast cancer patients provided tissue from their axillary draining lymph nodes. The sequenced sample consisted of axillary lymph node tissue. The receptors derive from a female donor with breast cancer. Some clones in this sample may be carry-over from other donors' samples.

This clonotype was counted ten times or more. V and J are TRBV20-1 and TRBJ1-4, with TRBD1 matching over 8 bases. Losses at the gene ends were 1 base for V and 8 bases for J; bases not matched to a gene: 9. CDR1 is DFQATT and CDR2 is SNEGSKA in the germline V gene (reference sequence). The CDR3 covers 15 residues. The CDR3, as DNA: TGCAGTGCTAGAGGTGGACAGGGATTTTTGGAAAAACTGTTTTTT. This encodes CSARGGQGFLEKLFF.

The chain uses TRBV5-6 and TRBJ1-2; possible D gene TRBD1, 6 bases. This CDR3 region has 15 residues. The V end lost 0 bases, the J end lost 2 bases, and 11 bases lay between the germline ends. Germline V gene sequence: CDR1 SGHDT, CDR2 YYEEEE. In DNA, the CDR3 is TGTGCCAGCAGCTTGGGACAGGCGGAGAACTATGGCTACACCTTC. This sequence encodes CASSLGQAENYGYTF.

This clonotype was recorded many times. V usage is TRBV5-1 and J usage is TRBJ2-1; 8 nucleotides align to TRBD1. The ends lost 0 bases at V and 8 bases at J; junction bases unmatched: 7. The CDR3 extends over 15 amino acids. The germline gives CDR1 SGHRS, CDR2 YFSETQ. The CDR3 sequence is CASSLDRGKFDEQFF. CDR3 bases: TGCGCCAGCAGCTTGGACAGGGGGAAGTTTGATGAGCAGTTCTTC.

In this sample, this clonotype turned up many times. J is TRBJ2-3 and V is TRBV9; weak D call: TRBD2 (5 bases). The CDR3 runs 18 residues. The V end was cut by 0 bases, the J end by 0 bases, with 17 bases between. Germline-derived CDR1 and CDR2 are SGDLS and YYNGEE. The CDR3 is CASSVAAMDFSSTDTQYF. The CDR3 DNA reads TGTGCCAGCAGCGTAGCCGCGATGGACTTCTCTAGCACAGATACGCAGTATTTT.

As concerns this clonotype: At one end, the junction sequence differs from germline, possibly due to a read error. The CDR3 coding sequence is TGTGCCAGCAGCCCCCGTGACGGGAGTAGGTATGAGCAGCTCTTC. Translated, it gives CASSPRDGSRYEQLF. The chain carries TRBV7-3 and TRBJ2-1; tentatively, D is TRBD2 (6 bases). This CDR3 is built from 15 residues. CDR1 SGHTA and CDR2 FQGTGA come from the germline V gene.

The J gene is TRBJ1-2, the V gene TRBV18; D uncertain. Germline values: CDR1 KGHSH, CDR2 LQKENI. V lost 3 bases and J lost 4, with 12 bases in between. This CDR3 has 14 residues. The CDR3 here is CASSPNRESYGYTF. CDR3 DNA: TGTGCCAGCTCACCCAATAGGGAGAGCTATGGCTACACCTTC.

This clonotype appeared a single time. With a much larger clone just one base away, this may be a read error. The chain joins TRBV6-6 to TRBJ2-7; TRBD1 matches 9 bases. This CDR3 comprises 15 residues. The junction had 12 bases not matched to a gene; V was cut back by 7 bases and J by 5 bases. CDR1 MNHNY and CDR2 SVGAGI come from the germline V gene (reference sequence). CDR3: CASTLNTGGKDEQYV. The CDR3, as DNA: TGTGCCAGCACCTTAAATACAGGGGGCAAGGACGAGCAGTACGTC.

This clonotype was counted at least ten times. The CDR3 sequence: CSALGQGWQETQYF. CDR3 coding DNA: TGCAGTGCTCTTGGACAGGGATGGCAGGAGACCCAGTACTTC. V gene TRBV20-1 combines with J gene TRBJ2-5, with 8 bases that match TRBD1. The germline V gene encodes CDR1 DFQATT and CDR2 SNEGSKA (reference sequence). Trimming at V came to 5 bases and at J to 5 bases, leaving 10 bases not matched to a gene. The CDR3 runs to 14 residues.

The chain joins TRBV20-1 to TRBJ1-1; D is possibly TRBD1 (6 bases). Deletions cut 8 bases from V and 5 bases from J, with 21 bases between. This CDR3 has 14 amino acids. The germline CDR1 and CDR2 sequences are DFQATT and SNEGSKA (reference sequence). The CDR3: CSTWGPTGRTEAFF. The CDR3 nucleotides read TGCAGTACTTGGGGCCCAACAGGGAGGACTGAAGCTTTCTTT.

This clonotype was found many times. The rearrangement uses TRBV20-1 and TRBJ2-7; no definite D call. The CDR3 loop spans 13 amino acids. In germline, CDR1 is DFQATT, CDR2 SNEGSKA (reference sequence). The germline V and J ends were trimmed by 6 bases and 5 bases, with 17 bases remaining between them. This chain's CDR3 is CSAWLASAHEQYF. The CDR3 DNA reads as TGCAGTGCCTGGCTTGCCTCAGCCCACGAGCAGTACTTC.

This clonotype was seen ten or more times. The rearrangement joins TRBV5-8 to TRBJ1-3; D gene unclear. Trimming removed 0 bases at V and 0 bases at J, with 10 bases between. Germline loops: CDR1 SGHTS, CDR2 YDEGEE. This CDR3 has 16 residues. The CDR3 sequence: CASSLEFGDSGNTIYF. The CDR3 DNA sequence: TGTGCCAGCAGCTTGGAGTTCGGAGACTCTGGAAACACCATATATTTT. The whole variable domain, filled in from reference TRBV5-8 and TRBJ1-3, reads EAGVTQSPTHLIKTRGQQATLRCSPISGHTSVYWYQQALGLGLQFLLWYDEGEERNRGNFPPRFSGRQFPNYSSELNVNALELEDSALYLCASSLEFGDSGNTIYFGEGSWLTVV.

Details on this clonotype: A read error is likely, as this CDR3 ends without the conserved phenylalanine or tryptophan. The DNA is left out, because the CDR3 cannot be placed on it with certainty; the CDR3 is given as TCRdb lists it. This CDR3 reads CASSQTSL. This rearrangement joins TRBV5-1 to TRBJ2-6; TRBD2, the table's D call, lacks a check against the DNA. Inclusive of both ends, the CDR3 amounts to 8 amino acids. Germline V gene sequence: CDR1 SGHRS, CDR2 YFSETQ.

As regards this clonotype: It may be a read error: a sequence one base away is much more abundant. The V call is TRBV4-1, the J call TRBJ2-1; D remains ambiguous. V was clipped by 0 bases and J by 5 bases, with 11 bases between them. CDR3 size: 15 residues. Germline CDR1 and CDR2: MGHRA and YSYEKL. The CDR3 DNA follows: TGCGCCAGCAGCCAAGACAGGCTAGTGAACAATGAGCAGTTCTTC. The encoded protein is CASSQDRLVNNEQFF.

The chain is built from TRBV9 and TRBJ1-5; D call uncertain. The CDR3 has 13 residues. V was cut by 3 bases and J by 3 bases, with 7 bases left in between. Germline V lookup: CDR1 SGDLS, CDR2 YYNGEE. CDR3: CASSDKNNQPQHF. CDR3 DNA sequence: TGTGCCAGCAGCGATAAGAACAATCAGCCCCAGCATTTT.

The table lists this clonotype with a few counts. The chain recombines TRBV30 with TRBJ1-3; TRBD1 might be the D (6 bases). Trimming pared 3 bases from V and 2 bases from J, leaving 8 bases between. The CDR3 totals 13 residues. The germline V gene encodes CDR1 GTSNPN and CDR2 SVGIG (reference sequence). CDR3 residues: CAWSRGTGNTIYF. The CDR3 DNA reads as TGTGCCTGGAGCAGGGGCACTGGAAACACCATATATTTT.

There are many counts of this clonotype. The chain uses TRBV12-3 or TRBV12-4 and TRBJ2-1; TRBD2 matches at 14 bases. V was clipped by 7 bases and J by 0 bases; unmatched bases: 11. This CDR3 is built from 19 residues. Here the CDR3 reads CASTPAGTSGSSSYNEQFF. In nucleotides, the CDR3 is TGTGCCAGCACTCCCGCCGGGACTAGCGGGAGTAGCTCCTACAATGAGCAGTTCTTC.